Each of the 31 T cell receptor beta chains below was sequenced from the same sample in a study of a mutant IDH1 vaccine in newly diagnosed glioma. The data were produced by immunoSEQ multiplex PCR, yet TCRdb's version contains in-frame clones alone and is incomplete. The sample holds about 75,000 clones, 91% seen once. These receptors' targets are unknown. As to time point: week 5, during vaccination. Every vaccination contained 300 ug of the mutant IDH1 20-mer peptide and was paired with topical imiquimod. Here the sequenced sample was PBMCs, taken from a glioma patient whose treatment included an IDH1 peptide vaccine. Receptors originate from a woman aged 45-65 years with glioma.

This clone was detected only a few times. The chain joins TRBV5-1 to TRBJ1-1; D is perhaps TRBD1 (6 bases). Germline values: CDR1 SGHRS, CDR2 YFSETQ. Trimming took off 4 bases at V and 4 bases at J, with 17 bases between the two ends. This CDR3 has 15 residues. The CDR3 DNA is TGCGCCAGCAGCCCTGGGGGGGGGCGGAGCACTGAAGCTTTCTTT. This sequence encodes CASSPGGGRSTEAFF.

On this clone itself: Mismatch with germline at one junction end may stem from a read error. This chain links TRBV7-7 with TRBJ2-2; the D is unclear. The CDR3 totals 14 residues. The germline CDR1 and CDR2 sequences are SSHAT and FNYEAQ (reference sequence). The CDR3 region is CASSLRENTGELFF. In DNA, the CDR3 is TGTGCTAGCAGCTTAAGGGAAAACACCGGGGAGCTGTTTTTT.

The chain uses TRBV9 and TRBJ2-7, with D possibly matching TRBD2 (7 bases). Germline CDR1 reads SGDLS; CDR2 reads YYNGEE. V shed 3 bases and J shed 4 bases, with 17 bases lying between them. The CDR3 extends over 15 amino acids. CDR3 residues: CASSEGEGRHYEQYF. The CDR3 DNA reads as TGTGCCAGCAGCGAGGGGGAGGGCCGACATTACGAGCAGTACTTC.

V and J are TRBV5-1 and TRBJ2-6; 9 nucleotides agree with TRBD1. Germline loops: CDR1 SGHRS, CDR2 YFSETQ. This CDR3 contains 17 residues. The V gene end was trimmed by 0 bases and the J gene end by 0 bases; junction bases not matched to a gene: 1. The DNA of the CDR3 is TGCGCCAGCAGCTTGGAGGACAGGGGCTCTGGGGCCAACGTCCTGACTTTC. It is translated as CASSLEDRGSGANVLTF.

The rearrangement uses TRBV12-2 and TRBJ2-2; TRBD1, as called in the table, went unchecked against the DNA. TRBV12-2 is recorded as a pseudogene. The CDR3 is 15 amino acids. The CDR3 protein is CASRLRTANTGELFF. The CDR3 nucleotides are TGTGCAAGTCGCTTAAGGACAGCGAACACCGGGGAGCTGTTTTTT.

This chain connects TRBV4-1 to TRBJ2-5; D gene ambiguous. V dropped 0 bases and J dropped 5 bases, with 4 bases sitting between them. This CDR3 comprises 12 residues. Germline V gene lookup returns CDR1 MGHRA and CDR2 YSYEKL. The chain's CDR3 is CASSQDLETQYF. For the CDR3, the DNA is TGCGCCAGCAGCCAAGATTTGGAGACCCAGTACTTC.

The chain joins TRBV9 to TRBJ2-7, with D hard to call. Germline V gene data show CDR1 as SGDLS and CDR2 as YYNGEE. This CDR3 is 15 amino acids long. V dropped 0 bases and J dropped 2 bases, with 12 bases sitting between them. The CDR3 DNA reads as TGTGCCAGCAGCGTAGAGGGCATGGAAACCTACGAGCAGTACTTC. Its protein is CASSVEGMETYEQYF.

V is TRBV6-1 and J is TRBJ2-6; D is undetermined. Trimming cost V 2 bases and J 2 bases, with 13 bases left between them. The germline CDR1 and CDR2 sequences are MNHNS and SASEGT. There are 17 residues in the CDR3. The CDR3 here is CASSESAAATGANVLTF. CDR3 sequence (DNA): TGTGCCAGCAGTGAATCGGCGGCAGCTACTGGGGCCAACGTCCTGACTTTC.

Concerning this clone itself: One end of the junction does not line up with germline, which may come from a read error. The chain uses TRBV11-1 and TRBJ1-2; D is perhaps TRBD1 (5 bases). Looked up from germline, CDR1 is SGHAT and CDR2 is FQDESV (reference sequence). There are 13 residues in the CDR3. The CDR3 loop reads CASSTRGNYGYTF. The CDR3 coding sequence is TGTGCCAGCAGCACACGGGGCAACTACGGCTACACCTTC.

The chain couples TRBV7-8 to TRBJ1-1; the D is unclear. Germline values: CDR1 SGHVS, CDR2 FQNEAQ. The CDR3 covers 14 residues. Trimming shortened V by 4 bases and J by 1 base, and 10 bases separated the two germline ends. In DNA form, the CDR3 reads TGTGCCAGCAGCTCCTCGGTCACGAACACTGAAGCTTTCTTT. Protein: CASSSSVTNTEAFF. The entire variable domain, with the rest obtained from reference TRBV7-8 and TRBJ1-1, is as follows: GAGVSQSPRYKVAKRGQDVALRCDPISGHVSLFWYQQALGQGPEFLTYFQNEAQLDKSGLPSDRFFAERPEGSVSTLKIQRTQQEDSAVYLCASSSSVTNTEAFFGQGTRLTVV.

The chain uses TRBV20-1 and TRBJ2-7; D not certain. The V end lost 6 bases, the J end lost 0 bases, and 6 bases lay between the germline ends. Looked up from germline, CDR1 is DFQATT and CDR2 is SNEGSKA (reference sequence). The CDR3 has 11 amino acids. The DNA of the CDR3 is TGCAGTGCGGCAGACTCCTACGAGCAGTACTTC. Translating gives CSAADSYEQYF.

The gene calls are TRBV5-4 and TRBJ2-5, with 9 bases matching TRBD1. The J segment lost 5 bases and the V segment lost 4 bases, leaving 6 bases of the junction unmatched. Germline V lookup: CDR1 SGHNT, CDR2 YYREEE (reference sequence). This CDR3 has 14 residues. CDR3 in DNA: TGTGCCAGCAGCCGGACAGGGGCTGGGGAGACCCAGTACTTC. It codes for CASSRTGAGETQYF.

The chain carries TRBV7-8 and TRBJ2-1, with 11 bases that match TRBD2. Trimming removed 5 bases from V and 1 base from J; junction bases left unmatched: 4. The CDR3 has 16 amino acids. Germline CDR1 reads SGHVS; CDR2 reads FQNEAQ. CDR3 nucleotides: TGTGCCAGCAGCAACTTAGCGGGAGGGTCCTACAATGAGCAGTTCTTC. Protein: CASSNLAGGSYNEQFF.

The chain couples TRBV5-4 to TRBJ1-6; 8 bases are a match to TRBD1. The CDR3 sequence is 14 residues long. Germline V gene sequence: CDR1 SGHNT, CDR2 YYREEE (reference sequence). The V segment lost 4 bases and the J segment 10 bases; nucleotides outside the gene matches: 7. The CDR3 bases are TGTGCCAGCAGCCTCCCCGGACAGGGATCACCCCTCCACTTT. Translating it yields CASSLPGQGSPLHF.

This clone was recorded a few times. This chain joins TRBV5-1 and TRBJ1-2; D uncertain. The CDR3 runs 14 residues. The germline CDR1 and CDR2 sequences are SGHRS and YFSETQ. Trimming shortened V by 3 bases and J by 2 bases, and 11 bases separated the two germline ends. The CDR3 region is CASSSAGRNYGYTF. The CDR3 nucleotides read TGCGCCAGCAGCTCTGCCGGACGGAACTATGGCTACACCTTC.

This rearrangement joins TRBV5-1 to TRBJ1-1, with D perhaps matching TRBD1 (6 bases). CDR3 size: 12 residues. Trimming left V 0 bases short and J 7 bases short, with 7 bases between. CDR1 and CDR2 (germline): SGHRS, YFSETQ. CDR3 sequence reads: CASSLGRGEAFF. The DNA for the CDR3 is TGCGCCAGCAGCTTGGGCAGGGGTGAAGCTTTCTTT.

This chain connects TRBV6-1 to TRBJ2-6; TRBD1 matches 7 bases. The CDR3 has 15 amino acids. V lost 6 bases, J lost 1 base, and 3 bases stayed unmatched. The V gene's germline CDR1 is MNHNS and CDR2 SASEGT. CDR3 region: CASRDRSSGANVLTF. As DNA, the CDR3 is TGTGCCAGCAGGGACAGGTCTTCTGGGGCCAACGTCCTGACTTTC.

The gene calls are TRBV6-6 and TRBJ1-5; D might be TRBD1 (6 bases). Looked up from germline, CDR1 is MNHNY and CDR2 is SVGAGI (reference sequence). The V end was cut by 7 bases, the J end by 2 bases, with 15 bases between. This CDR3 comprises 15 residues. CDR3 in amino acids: CASNTDSIGNQPQHF. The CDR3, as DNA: TGTGCCAGCAACACGGACAGCATTGGCAATCAGCCCCAGCATTTT.

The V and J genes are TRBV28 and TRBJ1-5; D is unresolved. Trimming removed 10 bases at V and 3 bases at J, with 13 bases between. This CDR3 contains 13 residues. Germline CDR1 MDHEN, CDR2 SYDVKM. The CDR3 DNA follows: TGTGCCACACACACCATCTACAATCAGCCCCAGCATTTT. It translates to CATHTIYNQPQHF.

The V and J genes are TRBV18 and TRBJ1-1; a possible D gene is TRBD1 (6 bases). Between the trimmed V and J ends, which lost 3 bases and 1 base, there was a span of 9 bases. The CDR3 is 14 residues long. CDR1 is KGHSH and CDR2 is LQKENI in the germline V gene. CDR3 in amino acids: CASSPSRGNTEAFF. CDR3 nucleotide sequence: TGTGCCAGCTCACCGTCCAGGGGGAACACTGAAGCTTTCTTT.

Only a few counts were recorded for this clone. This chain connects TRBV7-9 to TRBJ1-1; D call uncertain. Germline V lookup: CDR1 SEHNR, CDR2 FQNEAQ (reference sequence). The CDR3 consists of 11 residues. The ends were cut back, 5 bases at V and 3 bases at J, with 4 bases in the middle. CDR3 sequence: CASSPYTEAFF. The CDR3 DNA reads TGTGCCAGCAGCCCGTACACTGAAGCTTTCTTT.

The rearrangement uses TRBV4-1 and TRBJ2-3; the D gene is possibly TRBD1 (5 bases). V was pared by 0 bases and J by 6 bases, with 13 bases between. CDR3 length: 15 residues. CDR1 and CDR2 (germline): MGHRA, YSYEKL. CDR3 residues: CASSQEGRARDTQYF. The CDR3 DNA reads TGCGCCAGCAGCCAAGAGGGCAGGGCACGGGATACGCAGTATTTT.

The CDR3 nucleotides are TGCGCCAGCAGCTTGGGAGCGGGAGGGCCGCGGGAGCAGTTCTTC. Its translation is CASSLGAGGPREQFF. V is TRBV5-1 and J is TRBJ2-1; 10 nucleotides line up with TRBD2. This CDR3 spans 15 amino acids. V trimming: 0 bases; J trimming: 10 bases; junction bases outside the gene matches: 7. From germline, CDR1 is SGHRS and CDR2 YFSETQ. The full variable domain, rest sourced from reference TRBV5-1 and TRBJ2-1, is KAGVTQTPRYLIKTRGQQVTLSCSPISGHRSVSWYQQTPGQGLQFLFEYFSETQRNKGNFPGRFSGRQFSNSRSEMNVSTLELGDSALYLCASSLGAGGPREQFFGPGTRLTVL.

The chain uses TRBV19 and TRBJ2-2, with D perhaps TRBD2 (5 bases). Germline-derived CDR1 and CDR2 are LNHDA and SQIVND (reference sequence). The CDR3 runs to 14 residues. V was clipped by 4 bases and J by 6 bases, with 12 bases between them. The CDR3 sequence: CASSRRVSAGELFF. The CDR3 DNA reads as TGTGCCAGTAGTAGGCGGGTGTCAGCCGGGGAGCTGTTTTTT. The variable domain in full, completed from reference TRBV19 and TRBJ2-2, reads DGGITQSPKYLFRKEGQNVTLSCEQNLNHDAMYWYRQDPGQGLRLIYYSQIVNDFQKGDIAEGYSVSREKKESFPLTVTSAQKNPTAFYLCASSRRVSAGELFFGEGSRLTVL.

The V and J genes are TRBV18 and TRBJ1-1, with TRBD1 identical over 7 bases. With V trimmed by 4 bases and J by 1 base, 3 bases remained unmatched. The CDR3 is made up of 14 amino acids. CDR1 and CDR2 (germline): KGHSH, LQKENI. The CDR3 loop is CASSRNRGNTEAFF. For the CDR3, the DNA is TGTGCCAGCTCACGAAACAGGGGGAACACTGAAGCTTTCTTT. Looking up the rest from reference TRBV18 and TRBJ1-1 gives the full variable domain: NAGVMQNPRHLVRRRGQEARLRCSPMKGHSHVYWYRQLPEEGLKFMVYLQKENIIDESGMPKERFSAEFPKEGPSILRIQQVVRGDSAAYFCASSRNRGNTEAFFGQGTRLTVV.

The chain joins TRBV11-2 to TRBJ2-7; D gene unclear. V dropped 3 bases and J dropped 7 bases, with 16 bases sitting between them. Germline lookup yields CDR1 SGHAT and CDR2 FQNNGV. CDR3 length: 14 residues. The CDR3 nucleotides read TGTGCCAGCAGCTTTGGGGATTTCCCTTTTGAGCAGTACTTC. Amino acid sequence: CASSFGDFPFEQYF.

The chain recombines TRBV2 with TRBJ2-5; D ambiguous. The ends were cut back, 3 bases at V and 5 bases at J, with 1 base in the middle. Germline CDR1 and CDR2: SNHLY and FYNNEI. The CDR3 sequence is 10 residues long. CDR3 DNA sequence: TGTGCCAGCAGTGAGGAGACCCAGTACTTC. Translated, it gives CASSEETQYF.

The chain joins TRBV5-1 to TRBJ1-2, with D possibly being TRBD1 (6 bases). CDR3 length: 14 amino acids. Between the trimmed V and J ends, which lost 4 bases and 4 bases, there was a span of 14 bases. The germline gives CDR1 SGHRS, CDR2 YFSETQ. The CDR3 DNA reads TGCGCCAGCAGCCGCGGGACATCGCTCTATGGCTACACCTTC. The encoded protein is CASSRGTSLYGYTF.

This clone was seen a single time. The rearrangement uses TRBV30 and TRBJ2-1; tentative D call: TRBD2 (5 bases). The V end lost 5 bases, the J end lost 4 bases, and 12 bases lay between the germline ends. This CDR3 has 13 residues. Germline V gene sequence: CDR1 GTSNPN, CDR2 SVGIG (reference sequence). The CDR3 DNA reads TGTGCCTGGTCCCCCGGAGGATACAATGAGCAGTTCTTC. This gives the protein CAWSPGGYNEQFF.

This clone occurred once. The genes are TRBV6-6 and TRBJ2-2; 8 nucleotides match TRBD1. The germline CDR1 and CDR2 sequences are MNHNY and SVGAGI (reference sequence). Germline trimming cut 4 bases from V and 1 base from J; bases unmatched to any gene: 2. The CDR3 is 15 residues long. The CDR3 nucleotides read TGTGCCAGCAGTTCCGACAGGGGGAACACCGGGGAGCTGTTTTTT. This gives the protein CASSSDRGNTGELFF.

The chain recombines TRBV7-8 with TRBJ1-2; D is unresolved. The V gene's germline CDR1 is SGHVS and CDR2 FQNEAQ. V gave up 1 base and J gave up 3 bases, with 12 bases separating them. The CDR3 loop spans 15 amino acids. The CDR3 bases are TGTGCCAGCAGCTTAGTTCCGGGTAAAGACTATGGCTACACCTTC. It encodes CASSLVPGKDYGYTF.